The present TCR beta chain was sequenced within a study of Ad26.COV2.S vaccination and SARS-CoV-2 variants. Here immunoSEQ multiplex PCR was the method, and the copy in TCRdb shows in-frame clones only, minus some. Of fewer than 500,000 clones detected, roughly 91% appear once; the ten largest clones hold about 4.4%. Treatment: around 19 received Ad26.COV2.S at low or high dose, single or two shots; about 5 received placebo; per-sample allocation not given. Samples analyzed were those drawn on day 63 after the first vaccine or placebo injection. As regards this clone: The sample holds other DNA sequences that translate to the same CDR3.

Germline values: CDR1 SEHNR, CDR2 FQNEAQ (reference sequence). The ends were cut back, 2 bases at V and 5 bases at J, with 4 bases in the middle. The CDR3 is made up of 12 amino acids. The source of this sequence is a person aged 18-65 years who received the Ad26.COV2.S COVID-19 vaccine or a placebo. This specimen consisted of peripheral blood, obtained in a trial of Ad26.COV2.S vaccine versus placebo. The chain joins TRBV7-9 to TRBJ2-1; D is undetermined. The CDR3 DNA is TGTGCCAGCAGCTTAAGAGACAATGAGCAGTTCTTC. Translated: CASSLRDNEQFF.